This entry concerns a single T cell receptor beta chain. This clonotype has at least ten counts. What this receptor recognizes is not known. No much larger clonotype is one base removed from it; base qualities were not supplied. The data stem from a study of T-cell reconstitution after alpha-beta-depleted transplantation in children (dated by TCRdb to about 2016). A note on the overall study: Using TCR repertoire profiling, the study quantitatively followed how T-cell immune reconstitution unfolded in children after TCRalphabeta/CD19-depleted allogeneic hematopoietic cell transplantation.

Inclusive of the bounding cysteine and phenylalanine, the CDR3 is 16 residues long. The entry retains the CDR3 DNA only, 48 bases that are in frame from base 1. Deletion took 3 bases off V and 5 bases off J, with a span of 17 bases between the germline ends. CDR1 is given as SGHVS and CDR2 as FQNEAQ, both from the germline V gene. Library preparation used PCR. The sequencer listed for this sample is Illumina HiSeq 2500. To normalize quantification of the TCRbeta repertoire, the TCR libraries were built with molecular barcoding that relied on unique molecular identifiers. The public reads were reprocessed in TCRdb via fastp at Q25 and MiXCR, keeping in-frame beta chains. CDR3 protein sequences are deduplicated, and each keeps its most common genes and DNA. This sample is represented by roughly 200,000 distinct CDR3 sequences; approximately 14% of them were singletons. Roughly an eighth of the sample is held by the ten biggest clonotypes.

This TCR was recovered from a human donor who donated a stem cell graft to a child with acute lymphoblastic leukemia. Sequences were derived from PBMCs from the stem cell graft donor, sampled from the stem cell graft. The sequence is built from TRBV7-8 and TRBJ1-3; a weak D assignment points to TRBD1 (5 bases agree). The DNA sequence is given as TGTGCCAGCAGCTTCTTCGGACGGGGGGGAAGAAACACCATATATTTT. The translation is CASSFFGRGGRNTIYF.